This TCR beta chain was profiled in a study of CD8+CD57+ T cells in acquired aplastic anemia. Study information: CD4+ and CD8+ cells, once sorted, gave DNA averaging approximately 3 ug.

Whole-study findings and limits: Between patients and controls, about 31 CD8+ CDR3 sequences were found in common.

The germline V and J ends were trimmed by 6 bases and 8 bases, with 14 bases remaining between them. Per germline, CDR1 SGHTA and CDR2 FQGNSA. CDR3 length: 13 amino acids. Points on this clonotype: Its target is not known.

Patients chosen for sequencing had CD8+CD57+ cells that had expanded, as shown by flow cytometry. CDR3 and TCR beta VDJ profiling relied on a genomic DNA template. TCRdb reprocessed the reads with MiXCR, giving one entry per CDR3 protein. The sample lists approximately 250,000 distinct CDR3 sequences, 65% to 90% seen once, with approximately 42% in the top ten. Sequencing used sorted CD4+, CD8+, or CD8+CD57+ T cells (not recorded which) from PBMCs. The V and J genes are TRBV7-2 and TRBJ2-1; unclear D gene. The TCR sequence derives from a human donor with aplastic anemia. This CDR3 is CASSSPSGHEQFF. For the CDR3, the DNA is TGTGCCAGCAGTTCCCCATCGGGTCATGAGCAGTTCTTC.